The entry that follows covers one T cell receptor (beta chain) sequence. Its target is not known. The sample comes from a study of response to subunit inactivated influenza vaccine. Broader study findings: The authors suggested that every seasonal influenza vaccination recruits few new T cells.

From the RT-PCR reads, TCRdb called clonotypes with MiXCR, one entry per CDR3 protein. The data hold about 620,000 distinct CDR3 sequences, with roughly 12% observed a single time. CDR1 is ENHRY and CDR2 is SYGVKD in the germline V gene. This CDR3 spans 16 amino acids. V dropped 2 bases and J dropped 6; count of bases not matched to a gene: 11. The same sample was also used in a study of T cells expressing NK-cell markers. That report notes: Template switching by 5'RACE with UMIs generated the TCR beta cDNA. About six of the donors carried dominant NKG2C+ clonotypes that took up 1.0-7.0% of their CD8+ T cells. There remained a lack of clarity about HCMV specificity of expanded NKG2C+ T cell clones.

J is TRBJ2-7 and V is TRBV10-3; 9 bases are a match to TRBD1. The sample in question was PBMCs from blood, obtained on the day of vaccination. This TCR was recovered from a man aged 50 or older who received an inactivated influenza vaccine. CDR3 sequence: CAISEGPGTGFSEQYF. The CDR3 DNA reads as TGTGCCATCAGTGAGGGCCCCGGGACAGGGTTCTCCGAGCAGTACTTC.